The 18 T cell receptor beta chains in this list originate from one sample, sequenced in a study of technical replicates of blood from a few donors. Sequenced by immunoSEQ multiplex PCR; TCRdb stores in-frame clones only, minus some. This table holds approximately 79,000 clones, about nine tenths found once. The specimen was T cells isolated from PBMCs. These receptor sequences come from a human donor in good health.

The chain employs TRBV11-2 and TRBJ2-2; 8 bases align to TRBD2. CDR1 and CDR2 (germline): SGHAT, FQNNGV. CDR3 length: 14 amino acids. V lost 6 bases, J lost 5 bases, and 5 bases stayed unmatched. DNA of the CDR3: TGTGCCAGCAGGGGGCGGGAGGTAACCGGGGAGCTGTTTTTT. This codes for CASRGREVTGELFF.

The chain couples TRBV7-8 to TRBJ2-3; 10 nucleotides match TRBD2. CDR1 is SGHVS and CDR2 is FQNEAQ in the germline V gene. V lost 1 base to trimming and J lost 2 bases; unmatched junction nucleotides: 6. CDR3 length equals 17 residues. Written as DNA, the CDR3 is TGTGCCAGCAGCTTAGTGGCTAGCGGGGGCTCCACAGATACGCAGTATTTT. This gives the protein CASSLVASGGSTDTQYF.

Only a few counts were recorded for this clone. This chain uses TRBV4-1 with TRBJ1-3; no reliable D call. This CDR3 is 12 amino acids long. Trimming took 3 bases from V and 4 from J, leaving 4 bases between them. Germline assignment: CDR1 MGHRA and CDR2 YSYEKL. The CDR3 nucleotides are TGCGCCAGCAGCCATACAGGAAACACCATATATTTT. Protein product: CASSHTGNTIYF.

This chain links TRBV6-5 with TRBJ2-7, with D possibly TRBD1 on 6 matching bases. Germline CDR1 MNHEY, CDR2 SVGAGI. With 4 bases removed from V and 3 bases from J, the gap between germline ends came to 13 bases. The CDR3 runs 14 residues. The CDR3, as DNA: TGTGCCAGCAGTTTATTGGGACATTTCTACGAGCAGTACTTC. This encodes CASSLLGHFYEQYF.

This chain uses TRBV7-9 with TRBJ2-7; the match to TRBD2 covers 8 bases. V shed 5 bases and J 1 base; nucleotides not matched to a gene: 4. In germline, CDR1 is SEHNR, CDR2 FQNEAQ (reference sequence). The CDR3 is 14 amino acids. CDR3 amino acids: CASSVTSGSYEQYF. The CDR3 DNA reads TGTGCCAGCAGCGTAACTAGCGGATCCTACGAGCAGTACTTC.

CDR3 residues: CASSIDLYGYTF. DNA for the CDR3: TGTGCCAGTAGTATAGATCTTTATGGCTACACCTTC. The chain employs TRBV19 and TRBJ1-2, with D unresolved. The germline V gene encodes CDR1 LNHDA and CDR2 SQIVND (reference sequence). The V end lost 0 bases, the J end lost 5 bases, and 4 bases lay between the germline ends. This CDR3 contains 12 residues.

The chain couples TRBV5-1 to TRBJ1-5; no clear D. The V end was cut by 0 bases, the J end by 3 bases, with 7 bases between. The CDR3 totals 14 residues. Germline V gives CDR1 SGHRS, CDR2 YFSETQ. CDR3 loop: CASSLGQANQPQHF. DNA for the CDR3: TGCGCCAGCAGCTTGGGGCAGGCCAATCAGCCCCAGCATTTT.

This clone came up a few times. The rearrangement joins TRBV28 to TRBJ1-1; 7 nucleotides match TRBD1. Trimming took 2 bases from V and 6 from J; bases not matched to a gene: 3. Germline V gives CDR1 MDHEN, CDR2 SYDVKM. The CDR3 is made up of 13 amino acids. The CDR3 region has the DNA TGTGCCAGCAGTTTAACAGGGGAGTCTGAAGCTTTCTTT. As protein: CASSLTGESEAFF.

The V gene is TRBV27, the J gene TRBJ2-7, with unresolved D. Trimming removed 4 bases at V and 0 bases at J, with 7 bases between. In germline, CDR1 is MNHEY, CDR2 SMNVEV (reference sequence). There are 13 residues in the CDR3. The CDR3 spells CASSSSRSYEQYF. DNA of the CDR3: TGTGCCAGCAGTTCATCTCGCTCCTACGAGCAGTACTTC.

The CDR3 protein is CASRSPTGRAGNTIYF. CDR3 bases: TGTGCCAGCAGAAGCCCAACGGGCAGGGCTGGAAACACCATATATTTT. The V gene is TRBV28, the J gene TRBJ1-3; weak D call: TRBD1 (5 bases). From germline, CDR1 is MDHEN and CDR2 SYDVKM. V lost 6 bases, J lost 2 bases, and 17 bases lay in between. CDR3 length equals 16 residues. Looking up the rest from reference TRBV28 and TRBJ1-3 gives the full variable domain: DVKVTQSSRYLVKRTGEKVFLECVQDMDHENMFWYRQDPGLGLRLIYFSYDVKMKEKGDIPEGYSVSREKKERFSLILESASTNQTSMYLCASRSPTGRAGNTIYFGEGSWLTVV.

The rearrangement links TRBV5-1 to TRBJ1-2, with TRBD1 matching 7 bases. This CDR3 spans 14 amino acids. The germline gives CDR1 SGHRS, CDR2 YFSETQ. J was trimmed by 7 bases and V by 0 bases; bases with no gene match: 6. The DNA for the CDR3 is TGCGCCAGCAGCTTGGAGGGGGCCCCCCCTGGCTACACCTTC. Its translation: CASSLEGAPPGYTF.

This clone was seen a single time. CDR3 bases: TGTGCCAGCAGTTTGATTAGCGGAACTACTATCTCCTACGAGCAGTACTTC. Amino acids: CASSLISGTTISYEQYF. The chain is built from TRBV27 and TRBJ2-7, with D perhaps TRBD2 (6 bases). The ends were cut back, 3 bases at V and 0 bases at J, with 18 bases in the middle. The CDR3 extends over 17 amino acids. The germline V gene has CDR1 MNHEY and CDR2 SMNVEV (reference sequence).

The chain has TRBV6-5 and TRBJ1-1; unclear D gene. Germline values: CDR1 MNHEY, CDR2 SVGAGI. The V and J ends lost 0 bases and 5 bases respectively, with 10 bases between them. This CDR3 spans 14 amino acids. The chain's CDR3 is CASSYSGRETEAFF. CDR3 coding DNA: TGTGCCAGCAGTTACTCGGGGAGGGAGACTGAAGCTTTCTTT.

In its sample, this clone was seen once. The rearrangement links TRBV23-1 to TRBJ1-1, with TRBD1 identical over 9 bases. TRBV23-1 is an ORF for which the function is uncertain. J lost 3 bases, V lost 10 bases, and 9 bases had no gene match. CDR3 length equals 14 residues. The CDR3 reads CATTGQGFYTEAFF. CDR3 bases: TGCGCCACCACGGGACAGGGCTTTTACACTGAAGCTTTCTTT.

This clone was picked up a small number of times. This chain links TRBV10-1 with TRBJ1-1; D gene unclear. CDR3 length equals 15 residues. V lost 4 bases and J lost 2, with 14 bases in between. In germline, CDR1 is WNHNN, CDR2 SYGVQD (reference sequence). CDR3 sequence: CASSVKREPNTEAFF. CDR3 nucleotides: TGCGCCAGCAGTGTAAAGAGGGAGCCTAACACTGAAGCTTTCTTT.

V usage is TRBV9 and J usage is TRBJ1-1; D may be TRBD1 (5 bases). V was cut by 7 bases and J by 3 bases, with 7 bases left in between. In germline, CDR1 is SGDLS, CDR2 YYNGEE. The CDR3 spans 11 residues. The CDR3, as DNA: TGTGCCAGCGGGGGGGACACTGAAGCTTTCTTT. Its translation is CASGGDTEAFF. Full variable domain (outside the CDR3, taken from reference TRBV9 and TRBJ1-1): DSGVTQTPKHLITATGQRVTLRCSPRSGDLSVYWYQQSLDQGLQFLIQYYNGEERAKGNILERFSAQQFPDLHSELNLSSLELGDSALYFCASGGDTEAFFGQGTRLTVV.

This rearrangement joins TRBV7-2 to TRBJ2-3; D ambiguous. The CDR3 extends over 16 amino acids. Germline-derived CDR1 and CDR2 are SGHTA and FQGNSA. Trimming took off 0 bases at V and 6 bases at J, with 16 bases between the two ends. The CDR3 sequence is CASSLASSFYFDTQYF. Here the CDR3 DNA reads TGTGCCAGCAGCTTAGCATCTAGTTTCTACTTCGATACGCAGTATTTT.

The chain joins TRBV20-1 to TRBJ2-7; D unclear. The V end was cut by 0 bases, the J end by 4 bases, with 4 bases between. CDR1 and CDR2 (germline): DFQATT, SNEGSKA (reference sequence). The CDR3 is 11 amino acids. CDR3 region: CSARDIYEQYF. The DNA for the CDR3 is TGCAGTGCTAGAGACATTTACGAGCAGTACTTC.